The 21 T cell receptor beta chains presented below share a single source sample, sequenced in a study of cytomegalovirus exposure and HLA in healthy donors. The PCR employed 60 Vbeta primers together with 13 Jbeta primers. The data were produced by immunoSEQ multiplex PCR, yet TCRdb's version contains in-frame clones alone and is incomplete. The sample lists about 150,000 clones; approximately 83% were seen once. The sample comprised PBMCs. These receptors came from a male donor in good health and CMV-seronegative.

For the CDR3, the DNA is TGTGCCAGCAGCTGGGGCCAGGGCCCCGGCACAGATACGCAGTATTTT. Translating it yields CASSWGQGPGTDTQYF. The chain joins TRBV5-8 to TRBJ2-3; TRBD1 is a possible D gene (5 bases). With 3 bases removed from V and 1 base from J, the gap between germline ends came to 15 bases. Germline CDR1 and CDR2: SGHTS and YDEGEE. The CDR3 is 16 residues long.

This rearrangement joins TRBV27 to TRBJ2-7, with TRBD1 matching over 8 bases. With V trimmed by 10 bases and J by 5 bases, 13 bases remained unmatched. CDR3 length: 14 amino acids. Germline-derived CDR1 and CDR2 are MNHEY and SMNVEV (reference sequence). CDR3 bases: TGTGCCACCTGGCCGGGACAGGTAACCCACGAGCAGTACTTC. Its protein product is CATWPGQVTHEQYF.

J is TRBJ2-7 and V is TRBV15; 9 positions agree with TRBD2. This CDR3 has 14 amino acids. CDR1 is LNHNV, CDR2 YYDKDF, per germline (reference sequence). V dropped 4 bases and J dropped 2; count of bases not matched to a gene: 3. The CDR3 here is CATSTRLAAYEQYF. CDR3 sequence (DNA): TGTGCCACCAGCACCCGACTAGCGGCCTACGAGCAGTACTTC.

In DNA, the CDR3 is TGTGCCAGTAGTATAGATCAGGACACTAACACTGAAGCTTTCTTT. Amino acids: CASSIDQDTNTEAFF. The chain couples TRBV19 to TRBJ1-1; perhaps TRBD1 as D (5 bases). CDR1 is LNHDA and CDR2 is SQIVND in the germline V gene (reference sequence). CDR3 length: 15 residues. V was clipped by 0 bases and J by 2 bases, with 10 bases between them. The whole variable domain, remainder taken from reference TRBV19 and TRBJ1-1, is DGGITQSPKYLFRKEGQNVTLSCEQNLNHDAMYWYRQDPGQGLRLIYYSQIVNDFQKGDIAEGYSVSREKKESFPLTVTSAQKNPTAFYLCASSIDQDTNTEAFFGQGTRLTVV.

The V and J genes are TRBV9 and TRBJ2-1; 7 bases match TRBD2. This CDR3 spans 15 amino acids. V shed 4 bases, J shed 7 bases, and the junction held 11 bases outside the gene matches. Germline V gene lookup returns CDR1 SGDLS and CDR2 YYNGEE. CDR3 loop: CASSRGLGRGNEQFF. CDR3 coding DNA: TGTGCCAGCAGCAGAGGACTAGGTCGTGGGAATGAGCAGTTCTTC.

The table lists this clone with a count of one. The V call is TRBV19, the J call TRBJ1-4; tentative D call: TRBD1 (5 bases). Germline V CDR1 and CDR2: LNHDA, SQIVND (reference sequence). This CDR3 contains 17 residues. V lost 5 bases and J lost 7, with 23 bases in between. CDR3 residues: CASSPGGLLGYGEKLFF. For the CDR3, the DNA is TGTGCCAGTAGTCCTGGGGGACTTCTTGGGTACGGTGAAAAACTGTTTTTT.

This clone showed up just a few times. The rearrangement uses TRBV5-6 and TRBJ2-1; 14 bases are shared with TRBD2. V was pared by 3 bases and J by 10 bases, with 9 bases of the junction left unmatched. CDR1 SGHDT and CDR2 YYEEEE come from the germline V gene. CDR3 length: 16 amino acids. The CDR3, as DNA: TGTGCCAGCAGCTGGGGGACTAGCGGGAGAGGATGGGAGCAGTTCTTC. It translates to CASSWGTSGRGWEQFF.

DNA for the CDR3: TGTGCCTACGACAGGGGAACTCTCTATGGCTACACCTTC. As protein: CAYDRGTLYGYTF. This sequence joins TRBV30 and TRBJ1-2; 8 positions match TRBD1. Unmatched junction bases numbered 8, after V lost 7 bases and J lost 4 bases. Looked up from germline, CDR1 is GTSNPN and CDR2 is SVGIG (reference sequence). This CDR3 spans 13 amino acids.

The DNA for the CDR3 is TGTGCCAGCAGCTTAGAGGGGGGGTACGGAAACACCATATATTTT. It translates to CASSLEGGYGNTIYF. This chain joins TRBV7-9 and TRBJ1-3; weak D call: TRBD1 (6 bases). V dropped 1 base and J dropped 4 bases, with 11 bases sitting between them. CDR3 length equals 15 residues. In germline, CDR1 is SEHNR, CDR2 FQNEAQ (reference sequence).

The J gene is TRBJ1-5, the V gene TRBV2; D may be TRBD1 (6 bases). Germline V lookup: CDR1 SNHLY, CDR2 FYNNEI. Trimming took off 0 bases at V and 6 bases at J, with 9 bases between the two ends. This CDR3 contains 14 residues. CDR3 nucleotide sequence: TGTGCCAGCAGTGAAGCCGCGGGGGCTCAGCCCCAGCATTTT. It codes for CASSEAAGAQPQHF.

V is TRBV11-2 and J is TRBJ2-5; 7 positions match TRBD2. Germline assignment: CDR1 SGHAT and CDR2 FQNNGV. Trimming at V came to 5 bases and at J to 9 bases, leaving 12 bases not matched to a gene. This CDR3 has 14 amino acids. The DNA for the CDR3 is TGTGCCAGCAGCCGCCCGGGACTACTCGTTGCCCAGTACTTC. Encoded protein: CASSRPGLLVAQYF.

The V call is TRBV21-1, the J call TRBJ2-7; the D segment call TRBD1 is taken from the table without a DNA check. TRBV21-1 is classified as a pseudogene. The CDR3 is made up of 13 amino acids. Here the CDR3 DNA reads TGTGCCAGCACCAGACAGGGTCCCTACGAGCAGTACTTC. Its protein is CASTRQGPYEQYF.

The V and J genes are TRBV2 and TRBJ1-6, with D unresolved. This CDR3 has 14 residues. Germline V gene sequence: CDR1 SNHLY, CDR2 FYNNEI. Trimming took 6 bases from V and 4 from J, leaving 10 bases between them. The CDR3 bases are TGTGCCAGCAGGGCGGATTATTATAATTCACCCCTCCACTTT. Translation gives CASRADYYNSPLHF. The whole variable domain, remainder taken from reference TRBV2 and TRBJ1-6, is EPEVTQTPSHQVTQMGQEVILRCVPISNHLYFYWYRQILGQKVEFLVSFYNNEISEKSEIFDDQFSVERPDGSNFTLKIRSTKLEDSAMYFCASRADYYNSPLHFGNGTRLTVT.

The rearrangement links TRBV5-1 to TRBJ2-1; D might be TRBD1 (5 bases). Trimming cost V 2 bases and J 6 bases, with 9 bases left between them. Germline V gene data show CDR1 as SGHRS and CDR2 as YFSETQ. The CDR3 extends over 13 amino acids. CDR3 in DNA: TGCGCCAGCAGCTTTAGCAGGGCCAATGAGCAGTTCTTC. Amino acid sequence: CASSFSRANEQFF.

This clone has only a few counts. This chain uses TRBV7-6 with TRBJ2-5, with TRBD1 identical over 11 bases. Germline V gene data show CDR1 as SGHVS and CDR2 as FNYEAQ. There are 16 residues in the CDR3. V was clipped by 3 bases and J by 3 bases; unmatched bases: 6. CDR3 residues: CASSFILGQGEETQYF. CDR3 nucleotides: TGTGCCAGCAGCTTTATTTTGGGACAGGGGGAAGAGACCCAGTACTTC.

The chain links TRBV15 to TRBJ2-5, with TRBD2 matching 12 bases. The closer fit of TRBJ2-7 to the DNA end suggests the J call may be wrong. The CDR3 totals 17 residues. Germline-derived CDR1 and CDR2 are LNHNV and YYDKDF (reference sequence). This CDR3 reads CATSRDSALAGGAEQYF. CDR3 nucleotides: TGTGCCACCAGCAGAGATTCGGCACTAGCGGGAGGTGCCGAGCAGTACTTC.

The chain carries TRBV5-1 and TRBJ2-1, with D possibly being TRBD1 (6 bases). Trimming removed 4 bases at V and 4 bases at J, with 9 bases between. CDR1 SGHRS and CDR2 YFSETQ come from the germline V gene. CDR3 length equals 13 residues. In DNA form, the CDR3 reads TGCGCCAGCAGCATGACAGGTTACAATGAGCAGTTCTTC. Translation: CASSMTGYNEQFF.

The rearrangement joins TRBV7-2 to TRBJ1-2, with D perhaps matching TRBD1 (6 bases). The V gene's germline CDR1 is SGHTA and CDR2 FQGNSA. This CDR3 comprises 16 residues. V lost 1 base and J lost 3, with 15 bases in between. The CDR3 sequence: CASSLGYQRGYYGYTF. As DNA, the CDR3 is TGTGCCAGCAGCTTAGGATACCAAAGGGGGTACTATGGCTACACCTTC.

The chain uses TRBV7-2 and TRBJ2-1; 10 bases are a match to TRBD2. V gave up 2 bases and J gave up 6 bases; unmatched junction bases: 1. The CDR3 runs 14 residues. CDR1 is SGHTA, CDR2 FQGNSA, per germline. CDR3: CASSLLAGGNEQFF. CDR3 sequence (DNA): TGTGCCAGCAGCTTATTAGCGGGAGGCAATGAGCAGTTCTTC.

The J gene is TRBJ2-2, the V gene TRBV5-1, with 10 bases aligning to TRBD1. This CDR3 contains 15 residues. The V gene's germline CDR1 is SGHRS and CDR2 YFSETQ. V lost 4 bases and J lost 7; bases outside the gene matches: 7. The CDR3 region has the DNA TGCGCCAGCAGCGCGAGACAGGGGGCCGACGGGGAGCTGTTTTTT. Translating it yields CASSARQGADGELFF.

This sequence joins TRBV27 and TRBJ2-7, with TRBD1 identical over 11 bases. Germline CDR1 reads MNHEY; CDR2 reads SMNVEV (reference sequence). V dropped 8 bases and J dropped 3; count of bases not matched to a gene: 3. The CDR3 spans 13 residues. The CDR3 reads CASWTGGFYEQYF. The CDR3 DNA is TGTGCCAGCTGGACAGGGGGCTTCTACGAGCAGTACTTC.